This is a list of T cell receptor beta chains from one sample in a study of T cell changes during pregnancy in multiple sclerosis. Produced via immunoSEQ multiplex PCR; TCRdb's table is partial and in-frame only. Of 48,000 or so clones listed, approximately 93% are singletons. This material consisted of CD4+ T cells from peripheral blood mononuclear cells, taken in the first trimester of pregnancy. The receptors stem from a female donor with multiple sclerosis, enrolled in a pregnancy study. The CDR3 runs from the conserved cysteine through the conserved F or W. D genes are given only for firm matches. Not every row has a clone size; where given, it reads once, few, many or a size class.

size	V	J	D	CDR3	DNA
-	TRBV18	TRBJ2-5	TRBD1	CASSPYTGQGGETQYF	TGTGCCAGCTCACCGTACACGGGACAGGGAGGGGAGACCCAGTACTTC
-	TRBV5-4	TRBJ2-4	-	CASSLAGSDIQYF	TGTGCCAGCAGCTTGGCGGGTTCGGACATTCAGTACTTC
-	TRBV19	TRBJ1-3	-	CASSGIRGFSGNTIYF	TGTGCCAGTAGTGGTATCCGGGGGTTCTCTGGAAACACCATATATTTT
-	TRBV18	TRBJ1-3	-	CASSIKKSESLSGNTIYF	TGTGCCAGCTCAATCAAGAAGTCGGAGAGCCTCTCTGGAAACACCATATATTTT
-	TRBV5-1	TRBJ2-5	-	CASSTPGVEETQYF	TGCGCCAGCAGCACCCCAGGGGTAGAGGAGACCCAGTACTTC
-	TRBV9	TRBJ2-7	-	CASSVGQSSTYEQYF	TGTGCCAGCAGCGTCGGACAGTCATCAACCTACGAGCAGTACTTC
-	TRBV6-5	TRBJ1-2	TRBD1	CASSYSQQGIGGYTF	TGTGCCAGCAGTTACTCCCAACAGGGGATCGGTGGCTACACCTTC
-	TRBV1	TRBJ1-2	-	CTSSQDLLVRGYTF	TGCACCAGCAGCCAAGACCTACTAGTGCGGGGCTACACCTTC
-	TRBV19	TRBJ1-1	-	CASSQGWNTEAFF	TGTGCCAGTAGCCAGGGCTGGAACACTGAAGCTTTCTTT
-	TRBV5-1	TRBJ1-1	-	CASRWGVGGTEAFF	TGCGCCAGCAGGTGGGGAGTGGGGGGAACTGAAGCTTTCTTT
-	TRBV7-3	TRBJ2-1	TRBD2	CASSPTSGDNEQFF	TGTGCCAGCAGCCCAACTAGCGGGGATAATGAGCAGTTCTTC
-	TRBV9	TRBJ1-5	TRBD1	CASSVTGDQPQHF	TGTGCCAGCAGCGTAACAGGGGATCAGCCCCAGCATTTT
-	TRBV19	TRBJ1-1	TRBD1	CASSIVDRAGMNTEAFF	TGTGCCAGTAGTATAGTGGACAGGGCGGGGATGAACACTGAAGCTTTCTTT
-	TRBV10-3	TRBJ1-1	-	CATTGMGTEAFF	TGTGCCACCACAGGGATGGGGACTGAAGCTTTCTTT
-	TRBV6-1	TRBJ2-5	TRBD2	CASTTTSGAQETQYF	TGTGCCAGCACCACGACTAGCGGGGCCCAAGAGACCCAGTACTTC
-	TRBV5-1	TRBJ2-4	TRBD1	CASSLGQGVDIQYF	TGCGCCAGCAGCTTGGGTCAGGGGGTGGACATTCAGTACTTC
-	TRBV6-1	TRBJ2-7	-	CASSVTDYEQYF	TGTGCCAGCAGTGTTACAGACTACGAGCAGTACTTC
-	TRBV11-2	TRBJ2-3	-	CASSLEGAQAGYTQYF	TGTGCCAGCAGCTTAGAGGGAGCCCAAGCCGGGTATACGCAGTATTTT
-	TRBV27	TRBJ1-6	TRBD1	CATSDRASPLHF	TGTGCCACTTCCGACAGGGCTTCACCCCTCCACTTT
-	TRBV7-8	TRBJ1-5	-	CASSDQGFSNQPQHF	TGTGCCAGCAGTGACCAGGGTTTTAGCAATCAGCCCCAGCATTTT
-	TRBV10-3	TRBJ1-5	-	CAISESGGQPQHF	TGTGCCATCAGTGAGTCAGGGGGTCAGCCCCAGCATTTT
once	TRBV2	TRBJ1-1	-	CASRAGRLNTEAFF	TGTGCCAGCAGAGCGGGACGATTGAACACTGAAGCTTTCTTT
-	TRBV7-2	TRBJ2-7	-	CASSPYGGPGEQYF	TGTGCCAGCAGCCCCTATGGGGGCCCGGGGGAGCAGTACTTC
-	TRBV9	TRBJ2-1	TRBD2	CASSGGASGGYNEQFF	TGTGCCAGCAGCGGGGGGGCTAGCGGGGGGTACAATGAGCAGTTCTTC
-	TRBV7-9	TRBJ2-5	-	CASSLGFGETQYF	TGTGCCAGCAGCTTAGGGTTCGGAGAGACCCAGTACTTC
-	TRBV6-1	TRBJ2-5	TRBD1	CASSGYRGAKETQYF	TGTGCCAGCAGTGGCTACAGGGGAGCCAAGGAGACCCAGTACTTC
-	TRBV7-9	TRBJ2-5	-	CASSRDIGGGETQYF	TGTGCCAGCAGCCGAGACATAGGAGGAGGAGAGACCCAGTACTTC